Below are 29 T cell receptor beta chains sequenced from a single sample in a study of T-cell reconstitution after alpha-beta-depleted transplantation in children. Unique molecular identifiers were incorporated when the TCRbeta library was constructed. TCRdb analysed the PCR reads with MiXCR anew, one entry per CDR3 protein. The sample has more than 85,000 distinct CDR3 sequences, about 7.5% seen once; the top ten hold roughly 17%. The material sequenced was PBMCs, taken before TCRalphabeta/CD19-depleted stem cell transplant. The origin of the receptors is a boy younger than 10 with acute lymphoblastic leukemia, due to receive a stem cell transplant.

The CDR3 DNA is TGTGCCAGCAGCGAACGACTGCAGAGAGAGAATTCTAACTATGGCTACACCTTC. It specifies CASSERLQRENSNYGYTF. The chain is built from TRBV7-8 and TRBJ1-2; no reliable D call. Germline-derived CDR1 and CDR2 are SGHVS and FQNEAQ. The CDR3 sequence is 18 residues long. Trimming left V 5 bases short and J 0 bases short, with 22 bases between.

A few counts support this clonotype. The rearrangement links TRBV9 to TRBJ1-6; 9 bases fit TRBD1. The CDR3 contains 15 residues. V trimming: 4 bases; J trimming: 9 bases; junction bases outside the gene matches: 8. Germline V lookup: CDR1 SGDLS, CDR2 YYNGEE. The CDR3 sequence: CASSPIGQGSSPLHF. CDR3 nucleotide sequence: TGTGCCAGCAGCCCCATCGGACAGGGGAGTTCACCCCTCCACTTT. Supplemented by reference TRBV9 and TRBJ1-6, the full variable domain reads DSGVTQTPKHLITATGQRVTLRCSPRSGDLSVYWYQQSLDQGLQFLIQYYNGEERAKGNILERFSAQQFPDLHSELNLSSLELGDSALYFCASSPIGQGSSPLHFGNGTRLTVT.

This clonotype has just a few counts. The chain is built from TRBV29-1 and TRBJ1-1, with 8 bases that match TRBD1. Germline CDR1 and CDR2: SQVTM and ANQGSEA. V trimming: 7 bases; J trimming: 3 bases; junction bases outside the gene matches: 7. This CDR3 contains 13 residues. The chain's CDR3 is CSARTGRDTEAFF. The CDR3 DNA sequence: TGCAGCGCTCGGACAGGGAGGGACACTGAAGCTTTCTTT. Full variable domain (outside the CDR3, taken from reference TRBV29-1 and TRBJ1-1): SAVISQKPSRDICQRGTSLTIQCQVDSQVTMMFWYRQQPGQSLTLIATANQGSEATYESGFVIDKFPISRPNLTFSTLTVSNMSPEDSSIYLCSARTGRDTEAFFGQGTRLTVV.

This clonotype has ten or more counts. This chain connects TRBV5-1 to TRBJ2-1; D remains ambiguous. The V gene lost 5 bases and the J gene lost 0 bases, with 6 bases spanning the gap. The CDR3 spans 13 residues. In germline, CDR1 is SGHRS, CDR2 YFSETQ. The DNA for the CDR3 is TGCGCCAGCAGAACTTCCTCCTACAATGAGCAGTTCTTC. Translation: CASRTSSYNEQFF. Looking up the rest from reference TRBV5-1 and TRBJ2-1 gives the full variable domain: KAGVTQTPRYLIKTRGQQVTLSCSPISGHRSVSWYQQTPGQGLQFLFEYFSETQRNKGNFPGRFSGRQFSNSRSEMNVSTLELGDSALYLCASRTSSYNEQFFGPGTRLTVL.

This clonotype appeared many times. The V call is TRBV5-1, the J call TRBJ1-2; a possible D gene is TRBD1 (5 bases). This CDR3 region has 16 residues. The V end was cut by 1 base, the J end by 4 bases, with 17 bases between. Germline V gene data show CDR1 as SGHRS and CDR2 as YFSETQ. CDR3 protein: CASSLTDTAFAYGYTF. The CDR3 region has the DNA TGCGCCAGCAGCTTGACGGACACGGCGTTTGCCTATGGCTACACCTTC.

In its sample, this clonotype was seen a few times. The chain carries TRBV6-5 and TRBJ1-4; TRBD1 is a possible D gene (5 bases). The CDR3 is 14 amino acids. V was pared by 6 bases and J by 0 bases, with 8 bases between. The germline gives CDR1 MNHEY, CDR2 SVGAGI. CDR3: CASRGGTTNEKLFF. The CDR3 nucleotides are TGTGCCAGCAGGGGGGGGACAACTAATGAAAAACTGTTTTTT.

This clonotype was counted only a few times. The CDR3 loop reads CSAIRWGLGETQYF. For the CDR3, the DNA is TGCAGTGCTATTAGATGGGGGCTGGGTGAGACCCAGTACTTC. The chain combines TRBV20-1 with TRBJ2-5, with D possibly TRBD1 on 6 matching bases. Between the trimmed V and J ends, which lost 4 bases and 5 bases, there was a span of 17 bases. There are 14 residues in the CDR3. Germline CDR1 DFQATT, CDR2 SNEGSKA (reference sequence).

The J gene is TRBJ2-1, the V gene TRBV4-1; 9 bases line up with TRBD2. The V gene's germline CDR1 is MGHRA and CDR2 YSYEKL. The V gene end was trimmed by 1 base and the J gene end by 5 bases; junction bases not matched to a gene: 6. The CDR3 runs 16 residues. CDR3 sequence reads: CASSQVVSGGHNEQFF. CDR3 in DNA: TGCGCCAGCAGCCAAGTGGTTAGCGGGGGCCACAATGAGCAGTTCTTC.

This clonotype was seen more than once but under ten times. The chain links TRBV20-1 to TRBJ1-6; the D gene is possibly TRBD1 (5 bases). Germline values: CDR1 DFQATT, CDR2 SNEGSKA (reference sequence). CDR3 length: 17 residues. V gave up 0 bases and J gave up 0 bases, with 12 bases separating them. The CDR3 DNA is TGCAGTGCTAGAGATCTAGGGGAGGGCTCCTATAATTCACCCCTCCACTTT. Its protein product is CSARDLGEGSYNSPLHF.

This clonotype was detected a few times. J is TRBJ2-7 and V is TRBV18; TRBD1 agrees at 9 bases. This CDR3 is 15 amino acids long. Germline V lookup: CDR1 KGHSH, CDR2 LQKENI. The J segment lost 0 bases and the V segment lost 4 bases, leaving 4 bases of the junction unmatched. The CDR3 reads CASSQGQGRSYEQYF. Here the CDR3 DNA reads TGTGCCAGCTCACAGGGACAGGGCCGCTCCTACGAGCAGTACTTC.

This clonotype was detected a few times. The chain carries TRBV12-3 or TRBV12-4 and TRBJ1-6, with TRBD1 identical over 8 bases. CDR3 size: 14 residues. Trimming at V came to 3 bases and at J to 9 bases, leaving 4 bases not matched to a gene. The CDR3 here is CASSFQGAFSPLHF. Written as DNA, the CDR3 is TGTGCCAGCAGTTTTCAGGGGGCTTTTTCACCCCTCCACTTT.

There are many counts of this clonotype. The rearrangement links TRBV15 to TRBJ2-7; no clear D. V lost 0 bases to trimming and J lost 4 bases, with 7 bases between them. The CDR3 consists of 13 residues. CDR1 and CDR2 from the germline V gene are LNHNV and YYDKDF (reference sequence). The CDR3 loop is CATSRDVGYEQYF. The CDR3, as DNA: TGTGCCACCAGCAGAGATGTGGGGTACGAGCAGTACTTC.

This clonotype was observed a few times. The chain employs TRBV5-5 and TRBJ2-2; D is perhaps TRBD2 (6 bases). The CDR3 runs to 15 residues. CDR1 and CDR2 (germline): SGHKS, YYEKEE (reference sequence). Trimming shortened V by 4 bases and J by 1 base, and 11 bases separated the two germline ends. CDR3 protein: CASSPRDWNTGELFF. CDR3 bases: TGTGCCAGCAGCCCCAGGGACTGGAACACCGGGGAGCTGTTTTTT.

This clonotype was counted at least ten times. The chain is built from TRBV4-2 and TRBJ2-1; perhaps TRBD2 as D (7 bases). The CDR3 contains 17 residues. V was clipped by 0 bases and J by 2 bases, with 14 bases between them. Germline CDR1 is LGHNA and CDR2 is YNFKEQ. The CDR3 protein is CASSQESAGAPYNEQFF. In DNA form, the CDR3 reads TGTGCCAGCAGCCAAGAGTCGGCGGGGGCACCCTACAATGAGCAGTTCTTC.

The V call is TRBV4-1, the J call TRBJ2-7; TRBD1 is a possible D gene (6 bases). The ends were cut back, 2 bases at V and 1 base at J, with 18 bases in the middle. The CDR3 has 17 residues. The germline V gene encodes CDR1 MGHRA and CDR2 YSYEKL. The CDR3 DNA sequence: TGCGCCAGCAGCCAACAGCCCAGGGGAGAGTTTTCCTACGAGCAGTACTTC. This gives the protein CASSQQPRGEFSYEQYF.

This clonotype was seen many times. This rearrangement joins TRBV7-3 to TRBJ2-7; a weak D match, TRBD2 (6 bases). V dropped 4 bases and J dropped 7 bases, with 14 bases sitting between them. Looked up from germline, CDR1 is SGHTA and CDR2 is FQGTGA. The CDR3 is 13 residues long. The CDR3 bases are TGTGCCAGCAGCTCCGGGACTGGCGGGGAGCAGTACTTC. It yields the protein CASSSGTGGEQYF.

This clonotype turned up a few times. The CDR3 DNA reads TGTGCCAGCAGCCAAGGGGGGGGGAGCTCCTACGAGCAGTACTTC. Encoded protein: CASSQGGGSSYEQYF. V gene TRBV4-2 combines with J gene TRBJ2-7; 7 nucleotides align to TRBD2. V trimming: 1 base; J trimming: 0 bases; junction bases outside the gene matches: 3. CDR3 length: 15 residues. The germline V gene encodes CDR1 LGHNA and CDR2 YNFKEQ.

The chain couples TRBV2 to TRBJ1-5, with D perhaps matching TRBD1 (5 bases). V lost 7 bases and J lost 5, with 18 bases in between. The CDR3 is 15 amino acids. Looked up from germline, CDR1 is SNHLY and CDR2 is FYNNEI. DNA of the CDR3: TGTGCCAGCACCGGAGGGTCAGGGAGGCATCAGCCCCAGCATTTT. As protein: CASTGGSGRHQPQHF.

This clonotype was found many times. The chain uses TRBV5-5 and TRBJ1-6; D remains unclear. The CDR3 is 15 residues long. The V and J ends lost 0 bases and 7 bases respectively, with 11 bases between them. Looked up from germline, CDR1 is SGHKS and CDR2 is YYEKEE (reference sequence). CDR3 amino acids: CASSLGAGQNSPLHF. The CDR3 nucleotides are TGTGCCAGCAGCTTGGGGGCAGGTCAGAATTCACCCCTCCACTTT.

This clonotype has more than one count but fewer than ten. The genes are TRBV7-3 and TRBJ2-1; 9 bases are shared with TRBD1. The CDR3 is made up of 14 amino acids. The germline gives CDR1 SGHTA, CDR2 FQGTGA. The V segment lost 4 bases and the J segment 6 bases; nucleotides outside the gene matches: 4. CDR3 nucleotides: TGTGCCAGCAGCTATGCGGGACAGGGCAATGAGCAGTTCTTC. This sequence encodes CASSYAGQGNEQFF.

This clonotype was observed a handful of times. A junction boundary mismatches the germline segment, possibly from a read error. The chain is built from TRBV20-1 and TRBJ1-6; 7 bases match TRBD1. This CDR3 region has 13 residues. Germline V lookup: CDR1 DFQATT, CDR2 SNEGSKA (reference sequence). CDR3 DNA sequence: TGCAGTGCCGGGACAGCCGTAAATTCGCCCCTCCACTTT. Protein product: CSAGTAVNSPLHF.

The CDR3 sequence is CASSSRTGHPNTGELFF. CDR3 coding DNA: TGTGCCAGCAGCTCTCGGACAGGGCACCCGAACACCGGGGAGCTGTTTTTT. The chain links TRBV11-2 to TRBJ2-2; 8 bases line up with TRBD1. CDR1 is SGHAT, CDR2 FQNNGV, per germline. This CDR3 is built from 17 residues. J gave up 0 bases and V 4 bases, and 7 bases lay outside the gene matches.

The CDR3 loop reads CASTPRGVGDTEAFF. The CDR3 DNA sequence: TGTGCCAGCACCCCGAGGGGGGTTGGGGACACTGAAGCTTTCTTT. V and J are TRBV7-9 and TRBJ1-1; a possible D gene is TRBD1 (6 bases). CDR1 is SEHNR, CDR2 FQNEAQ, per germline (reference sequence). V was clipped by 7 bases and J by 3 bases, with 18 bases between them. The CDR3 has 15 residues. The full variable domain, in which reference TRBV7-9 and TRBJ1-1 provide the parts outside the CDR3, is DTGVSQNPRHKITKRGQNVTFRCDPISEHNRLYWYRQTLGQGPEFLTYFQNEAQLEKSRLLSDRFSAERPKGSFSTLEIQRTEQGDSAMYLCASTPRGVGDTEAFFGQGTRLTVV.

The chain has TRBV7-2 and TRBJ1-5; TRBD1 matches 8 bases. This CDR3 has 15 amino acids. Germline V gene data show CDR1 as SGHTA and CDR2 as FQGNSA. Trimming took 1 base from V and 4 from J; bases not matched to a gene: 3. The CDR3 DNA follows: TGTGCCAGCAGCTTAGTCAGGACAGGGAATCAGCCCCAGCATTTT. This codes for CASSLVRTGNQPQHF.

This clonotype was seen at least ten times. The genes are TRBV13 and TRBJ2-5; D uncertain. V dropped 5 bases and J dropped 5 bases, with 15 bases sitting between them. The CDR3 is 14 amino acids. CDR1 and CDR2 from the germline V gene are PRHDT and FYEKMQ (reference sequence). The CDR3 loop is CASSTDGLRETQYF. As DNA, the CDR3 is TGTGCCAGCAGCACGGACGGGCTTAGGGAGACCCAGTACTTC.

In its sample, this clonotype was seen many times. The chain recombines TRBV3-1 with TRBJ2-7; D is ambiguous. The CDR3 length is 16 residues. Looked up from germline, CDR1 is LGHDT and CDR2 is YNNKEL (reference sequence). Trimming left V 4 bases short and J 5 bases short, with 21 bases between. DNA for the CDR3: TGTGCCAGCAGCCCTACTTCCGGGCTACCTCTGGACGAGCAGTACTTC. Its translation is CASSPTSGLPLDEQYF.

DNA for the CDR3: TGTGCCACCAGCAGGGACTTTAGCTCCTACAATGAGCAGTTCTTC. Its protein product is CATSRDFSSYNEQFF. The chain carries TRBV15 and TRBJ2-1, with a weak D call TRBD2 (5 bases). The germline V gene encodes CDR1 LNHNV and CDR2 YYDKDF (reference sequence). The CDR3 runs 15 residues. V was trimmed by 3 bases and J by 0 bases, leaving 9 bases between them.

This clonotype has a count of ten or more. The V call is TRBV27, the J call TRBJ2-3, with D possibly being TRBD1 or TRBD2 (5 bases each). There are 14 residues in the CDR3. V lost 3 bases, J lost 2 bases, and 9 bases lay in between. In germline, CDR1 is MNHEY, CDR2 SMNVEV (reference sequence). The CDR3 region is CASSFRGFTDTQYF. In DNA, the CDR3 is TGTGCCAGCAGTTTCCGGGGCTTCACAGATACGCAGTATTTT.

This clonotype was counted many times. The genes are TRBV12-3 or TRBV12-4 and TRBJ1-1, with D possibly matching TRBD1 (6 bases). The CDR3 has 14 residues. Trimming shortened V by 4 bases and J by 6 bases, and 15 bases separated the two germline ends. This CDR3 is CASSYGGPSAEAFF. The CDR3, as DNA: TGTGCCAGCAGTTATGGGGGGCCGTCCGCTGAAGCTTTCTTT.